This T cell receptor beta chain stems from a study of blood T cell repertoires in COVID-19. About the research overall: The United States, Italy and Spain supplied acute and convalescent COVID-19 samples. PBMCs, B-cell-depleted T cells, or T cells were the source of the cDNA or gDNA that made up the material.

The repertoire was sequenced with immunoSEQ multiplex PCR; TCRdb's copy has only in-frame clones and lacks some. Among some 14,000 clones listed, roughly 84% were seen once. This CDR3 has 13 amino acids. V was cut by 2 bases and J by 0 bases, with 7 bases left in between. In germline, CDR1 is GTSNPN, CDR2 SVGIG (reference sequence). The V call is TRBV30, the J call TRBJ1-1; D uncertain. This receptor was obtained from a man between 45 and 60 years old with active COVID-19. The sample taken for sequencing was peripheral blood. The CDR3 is CAWSHTVNTEAFF. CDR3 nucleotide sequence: TGTGCCTGGAGTCATACAGTGAACACTGAAGCTTTCTTT. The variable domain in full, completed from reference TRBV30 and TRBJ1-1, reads SQTIHQWPATLVQPVGSPLSLECTVEGTSNPNLYWYRQAAGRGLQLLFYSVGIGQISSEVPQNLSASRPQDRQFILSSKKLLLSDSGFYLCAWSHTVNTEAFFGQGTRLTVV.